The source of this T cell receptor beta chain is a study of blood T cell repertoires in COVID-19. Whole-study context: Material from acute and convalescent COVID-19 was sourced from the United States, Italy and Spain. Sources were T cells, B-cell-depleted T cells, or PBMCs; the material itself was cDNA or gDNA.

Trimming at V came to 6 bases and at J to 4 bases, leaving 2 bases not matched to a gene. CDR3 size: 12 residues. CDR1 is SQVTM, CDR2 ANQGSEA, per germline. In the original workflow: Amplification from reference gene primers served as the basis for estimated nucleated cell counts. The protocol was immunoSEQ multiplex PCR, while the TCRdb copy is restricted to in-frame clones and leaves out a portion. D and trimming come from the DNA, and the V and J calls and clone size come from that table. This table holds roughly 100,000 clones, 86% found once. The source is a human donor in a cohort sampled during active COVID-19. The genes are TRBV29-1 and TRBJ1-4; TRBD1 agrees at 7 bases. The source material was peripheral blood. CDR3 amino acids: CSVRQGNEKLFF. As DNA, the CDR3 is TGCAGCGTGCGACAGGGTAATGAAAAACTGTTTTTT.